This TCR beta chain stems from a study of CD8 T cells in ankylosing spondylitis (dated by TCRdb to 2015 to 2018). Regarding the research as a whole: The study profiled T cell receptor beta repertoires in healthy donors and ankylosing spondylitis patients to find disease-linked TCR variants. In total, the full study cohort was made up of 100 to 140 healthy donors and approximately 27 ankylosing spondylitis patients. Peripheral blood was sampled, and synovial fluid was additionally collected from ankylosing spondylitis patients. What the research found in general, with its limitations: Blood from ankylosing spondylitis patients appeared to be characterized by a TCR beta motif composed of eight highly homologous amino acid variants. The disease-linked clones were reported to be significantly enriched in matched synovial fluid samples from ankylosing spondylitis patients. The disease-linked clones had a CD8+ phenotype and were found at relatively low frequencies in peripheral blood. Some motif variants had previously been reported in the synovial fluid and blood of reactive arthritis patients, which suggests shared mechanisms of disease initiation.

The CDR3 contains 15 residues, cysteine and phenylalanine counted. Of the read, only the CDR3 DNA is kept; its 45 bases are in frame from base 1. The junction carries 13 bases between V and J, which are trimmed by 5 bases and 0 bases respectively. This clonotype was picked up many times. The clone's antigen remains unknown. No much larger clone is present one base from it, and per-base qualities are unavailable. Sequencing instrument: Illumina HiSeq 2500. Quantitative 5'-RACE with molecular barcodes was used to prepare TCR beta libraries. From the authors' description of their analysis: A new computational method based on a probabilistic model of VDJ rearrangement was used to identify disease-linked TCR variants. Clones were called with MiXCR by TCRdb after fastp trimmed the public reads at Q25, and only in-frame beta chains were retained. Identical CDR3 proteins give one entry, which carries the most common genes and DNA. Here the V and J calls rest on TCRdb's processing, not on the authors' analysis. The table for this sample lists under 150,000 distinct CDR3 sequences; roughly a tenth of them were counted only once. The ten top clones hold roughly 3.3% of the sample.

Sequencing was carried out using blood, either unsorted or a sorted T cell fraction (not recorded which). The sequence was obtained from a male donor with ankylosing spondylitis or in good health (not recorded which). The rearrangement joined TRBV12-3 or TRBV12-4 to TRBJ2-5; the D region possibly corresponds to TRBD1 (5 bases align). The CDR3 has the sequence CASSLYGHHQETQYF. The DNA reads TGTGCCAGCAGTCTCTACGGACATCACCAAGAGACCCAGTACTTC.